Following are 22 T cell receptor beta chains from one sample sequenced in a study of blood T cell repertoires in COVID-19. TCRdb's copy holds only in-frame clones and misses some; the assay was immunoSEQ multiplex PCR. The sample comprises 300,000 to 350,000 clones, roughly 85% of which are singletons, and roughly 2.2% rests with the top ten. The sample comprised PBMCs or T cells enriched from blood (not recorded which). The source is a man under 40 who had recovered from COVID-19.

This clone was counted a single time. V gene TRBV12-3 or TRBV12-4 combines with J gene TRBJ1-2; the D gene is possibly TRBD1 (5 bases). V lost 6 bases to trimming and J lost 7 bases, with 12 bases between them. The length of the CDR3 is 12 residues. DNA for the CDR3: TGTGCCAGCAGAAGGGGTTCTGCTGGCTACACCTTC. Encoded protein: CASRRGSAGYTF.

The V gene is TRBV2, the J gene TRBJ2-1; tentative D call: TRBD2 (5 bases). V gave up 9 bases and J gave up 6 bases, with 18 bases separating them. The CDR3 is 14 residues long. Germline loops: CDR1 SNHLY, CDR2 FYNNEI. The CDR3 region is CASQDSLWGNEQFF. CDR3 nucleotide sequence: TGTGCCAGTCAGGACTCCCTGTGGGGCAATGAGCAGTTCTTC.

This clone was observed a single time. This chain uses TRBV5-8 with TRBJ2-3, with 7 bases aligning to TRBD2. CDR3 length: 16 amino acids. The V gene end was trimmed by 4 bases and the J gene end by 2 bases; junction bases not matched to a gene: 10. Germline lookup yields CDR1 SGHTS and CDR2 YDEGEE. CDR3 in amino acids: CASSARVAGFTDTQYF. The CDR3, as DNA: TGTGCCAGCAGCGCCCGCGTAGCGGGTTTCACAGATACGCAGTATTTT.

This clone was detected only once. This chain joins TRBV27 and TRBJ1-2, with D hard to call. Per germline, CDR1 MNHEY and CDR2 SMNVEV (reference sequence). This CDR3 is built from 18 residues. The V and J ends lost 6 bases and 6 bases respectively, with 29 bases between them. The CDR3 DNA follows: TGTGCCAGCAGCTTTCTCCCCCCTTGGAGGGTTGGTGCGGATGGCTACACCTTC. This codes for CASSFLPPWRVGADGYTF.

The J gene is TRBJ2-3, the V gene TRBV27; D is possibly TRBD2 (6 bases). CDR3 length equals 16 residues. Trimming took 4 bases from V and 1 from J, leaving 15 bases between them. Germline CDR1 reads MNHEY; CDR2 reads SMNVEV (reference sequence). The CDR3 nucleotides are TGTGCCAGCAGTTGGCTCCGACTAGGGGGCACAGATACGCAGTATTTT. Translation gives CASSWLRLGGTDTQYF.

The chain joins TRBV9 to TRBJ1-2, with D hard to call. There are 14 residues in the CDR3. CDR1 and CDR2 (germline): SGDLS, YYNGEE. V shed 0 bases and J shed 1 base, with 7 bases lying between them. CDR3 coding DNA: TGTGCCAGCAGCGTAGCTTTCAGTAACTATGGCTACACCTTC. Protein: CASSVAFSNYGYTF. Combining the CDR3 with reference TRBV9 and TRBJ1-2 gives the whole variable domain DSGVTQTPKHLITATGQRVTLRCSPRSGDLSVYWYQQSLDQGLQFLIQYYNGEERAKGNILERFSAQQFPDLHSELNLSSLELGDSALYFCASSVAFSNYGYTFGSGTRLTVV.

The CDR3 loop reads CASRDASLYEQYF. The CDR3 DNA is TGTGCCAGTCGCGACGCTAGCCTTTACGAGCAGTACTTC. The chain has TRBV6-5 and TRBJ2-7; TRBD2 is a possible D gene (5 bases). The V end was cut by 9 bases, the J end by 4 bases, with 16 bases between. Germline V gene data show CDR1 as MNHEY and CDR2 as SVGAGI. CDR3 length equals 13 residues.

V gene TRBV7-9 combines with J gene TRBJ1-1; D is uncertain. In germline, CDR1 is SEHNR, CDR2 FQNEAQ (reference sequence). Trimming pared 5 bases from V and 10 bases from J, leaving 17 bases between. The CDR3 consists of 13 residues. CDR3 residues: CASSLEGGRGAFF. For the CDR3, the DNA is TGTGCCAGCAGCCTGGAGGGAGGTCGGGGAGCTTTCTTT. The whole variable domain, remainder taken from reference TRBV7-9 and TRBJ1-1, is DTGVSQNPRHKITKRGQNVTFRCDPISEHNRLYWYRQTLGQGPEFLTYFQNEAQLEKSRLLSDRFSAERPKGSFSTLEIQRTEQGDSAMYLCASSLEGGRGAFFGQGTRLTVV.

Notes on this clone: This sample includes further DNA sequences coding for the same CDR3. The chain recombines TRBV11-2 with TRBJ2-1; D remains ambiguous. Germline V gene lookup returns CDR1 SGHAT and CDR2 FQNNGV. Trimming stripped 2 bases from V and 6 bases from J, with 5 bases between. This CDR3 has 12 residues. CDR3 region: CASSLRVNEQFF. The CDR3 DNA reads TGTGCCAGCAGCTTACGAGTCAATGAGCAGTTCTTC.

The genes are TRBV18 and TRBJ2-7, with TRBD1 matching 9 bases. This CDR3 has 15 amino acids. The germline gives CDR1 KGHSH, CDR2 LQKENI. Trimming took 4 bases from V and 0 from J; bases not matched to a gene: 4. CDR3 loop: CASSQSTGGSYEQYF. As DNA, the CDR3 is TGTGCCAGCTCACAGTCGACAGGGGGCTCCTACGAGCAGTACTTC.

The CDR3 nucleotides read TGTGCCAGCAGTCTCGGGTTGGCTGGCACTGAAGCTTTCTTT. The encoded protein is CASSLGLAGTEAFF. The V and J genes are TRBV2 and TRBJ1-1, with unresolved D. This CDR3 is built from 14 residues. V lost 5 bases and J lost 4, with 14 bases in between. Germline CDR1 SNHLY, CDR2 FYNNEI.

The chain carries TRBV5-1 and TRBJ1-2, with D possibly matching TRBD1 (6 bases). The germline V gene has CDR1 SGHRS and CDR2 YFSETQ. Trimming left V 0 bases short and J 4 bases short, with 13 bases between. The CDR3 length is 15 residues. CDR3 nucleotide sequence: TGCGCCAGCAGCTTGGGGACAGCCCTCTTCTATGGCTACACCTTC. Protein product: CASSLGTALFYGYTF.

The DNA for the CDR3 is TGTGCCTGGTCTACAGGGGTAGATACGCAGTATTTT. Translated: CAWSTGVDTQYF. The V gene is TRBV30, the J gene TRBJ2-3, with 7 bases aligning to TRBD1. Germline V gene lookup returns CDR1 GTSNPN and CDR2 SVGIG (reference sequence). The length of the CDR3 is 12 residues. The V and J ends lost 5 bases and 5 bases, in that order; junction bases with no gene match: 4.

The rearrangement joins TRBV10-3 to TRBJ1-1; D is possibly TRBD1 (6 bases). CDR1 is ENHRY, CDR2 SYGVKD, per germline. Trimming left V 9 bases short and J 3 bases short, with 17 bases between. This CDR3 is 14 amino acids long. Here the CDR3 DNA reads TGTGCCATTGGGCCGGGGGGCGGGGACACTGAAGCTTTCTTT. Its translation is CAIGPGGGDTEAFF.

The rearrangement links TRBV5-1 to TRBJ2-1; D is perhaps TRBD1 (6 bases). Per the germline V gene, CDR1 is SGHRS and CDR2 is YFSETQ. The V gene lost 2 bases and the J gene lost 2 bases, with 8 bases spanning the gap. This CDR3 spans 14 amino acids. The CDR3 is CASSFTGPYNEQFF. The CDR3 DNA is TGCGCCAGCAGCTTTACAGGGCCCTACAATGAGCAGTTCTTC. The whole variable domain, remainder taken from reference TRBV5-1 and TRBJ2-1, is KAGVTQTPRYLIKTRGQQVTLSCSPISGHRSVSWYQQTPGQGLQFLFEYFSETQRNKGNFPGRFSGRQFSNSRSEMNVSTLELGDSALYLCASSFTGPYNEQFFGPGTRLTVL.

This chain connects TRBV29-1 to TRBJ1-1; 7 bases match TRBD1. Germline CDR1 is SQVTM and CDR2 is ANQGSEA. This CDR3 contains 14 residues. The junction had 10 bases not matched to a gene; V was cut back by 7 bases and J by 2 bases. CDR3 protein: CSGTTGAINTEAFF. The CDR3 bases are TGCAGCGGAACAACAGGGGCGATAAACACTGAAGCTTTCTTT. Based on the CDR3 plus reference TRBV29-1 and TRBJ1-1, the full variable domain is SAVISQKPSRDICQRGTSLTIQCQVDSQVTMMFWYRQQPGQSLTLIATANQGSEATYESGFVIDKFPISRPNLTFSTLTVSNMSPEDSSIYLCSGTTGAINTEAFFGQGTRLTVV.

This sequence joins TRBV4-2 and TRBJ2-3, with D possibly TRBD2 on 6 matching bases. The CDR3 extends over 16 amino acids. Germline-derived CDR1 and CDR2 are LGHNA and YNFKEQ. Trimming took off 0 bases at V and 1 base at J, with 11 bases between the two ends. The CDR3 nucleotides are TGTGCCAGCAGCCAAGAACTAGCTTCGGGCACAGATACGCAGTATTTT. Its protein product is CASSQELASGTDTQYF.

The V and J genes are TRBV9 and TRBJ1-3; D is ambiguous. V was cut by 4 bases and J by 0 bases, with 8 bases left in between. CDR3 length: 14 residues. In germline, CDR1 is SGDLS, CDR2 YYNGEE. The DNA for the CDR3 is TGTGCCAGCAGCCCCCGTAGCTCTGGAAACACCATATATTTT. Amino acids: CASSPRSSGNTIYF.

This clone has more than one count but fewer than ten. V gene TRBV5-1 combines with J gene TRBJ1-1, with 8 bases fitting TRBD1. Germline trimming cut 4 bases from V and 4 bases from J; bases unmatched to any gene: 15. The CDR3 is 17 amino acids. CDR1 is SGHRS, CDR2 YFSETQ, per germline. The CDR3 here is CASSPPTGGVLGTEAFF. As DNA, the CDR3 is TGCGCCAGCAGCCCCCCTACAGGGGGGGTCTTGGGCACTGAAGCTTTCTTT.

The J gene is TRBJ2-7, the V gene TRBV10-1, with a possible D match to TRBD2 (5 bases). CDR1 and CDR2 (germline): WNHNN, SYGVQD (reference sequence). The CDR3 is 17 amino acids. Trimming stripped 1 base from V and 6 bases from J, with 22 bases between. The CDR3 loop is CASSEFSGSQLQSEQYF. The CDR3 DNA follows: TGCGCCAGCAGTGAGTTTTCGGGGAGCCAACTACAATCCGAGCAGTACTTC.

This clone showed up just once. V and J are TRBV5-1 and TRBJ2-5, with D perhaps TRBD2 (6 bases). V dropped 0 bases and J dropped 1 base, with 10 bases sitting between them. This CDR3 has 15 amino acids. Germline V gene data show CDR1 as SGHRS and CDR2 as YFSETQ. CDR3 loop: CASSLGGLRQETQYF. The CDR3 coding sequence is TGCGCCAGCAGCTTGGGGGGACTTCGCCAAGAGACCCAGTACTTC.

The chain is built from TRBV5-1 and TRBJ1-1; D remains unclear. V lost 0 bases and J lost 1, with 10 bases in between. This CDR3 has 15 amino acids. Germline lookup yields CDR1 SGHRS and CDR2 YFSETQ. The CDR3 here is CASSLVGSQNTEAFF. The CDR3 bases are TGCGCCAGCAGCTTGGTGGGCAGCCAGAACACTGAAGCTTTCTTT.